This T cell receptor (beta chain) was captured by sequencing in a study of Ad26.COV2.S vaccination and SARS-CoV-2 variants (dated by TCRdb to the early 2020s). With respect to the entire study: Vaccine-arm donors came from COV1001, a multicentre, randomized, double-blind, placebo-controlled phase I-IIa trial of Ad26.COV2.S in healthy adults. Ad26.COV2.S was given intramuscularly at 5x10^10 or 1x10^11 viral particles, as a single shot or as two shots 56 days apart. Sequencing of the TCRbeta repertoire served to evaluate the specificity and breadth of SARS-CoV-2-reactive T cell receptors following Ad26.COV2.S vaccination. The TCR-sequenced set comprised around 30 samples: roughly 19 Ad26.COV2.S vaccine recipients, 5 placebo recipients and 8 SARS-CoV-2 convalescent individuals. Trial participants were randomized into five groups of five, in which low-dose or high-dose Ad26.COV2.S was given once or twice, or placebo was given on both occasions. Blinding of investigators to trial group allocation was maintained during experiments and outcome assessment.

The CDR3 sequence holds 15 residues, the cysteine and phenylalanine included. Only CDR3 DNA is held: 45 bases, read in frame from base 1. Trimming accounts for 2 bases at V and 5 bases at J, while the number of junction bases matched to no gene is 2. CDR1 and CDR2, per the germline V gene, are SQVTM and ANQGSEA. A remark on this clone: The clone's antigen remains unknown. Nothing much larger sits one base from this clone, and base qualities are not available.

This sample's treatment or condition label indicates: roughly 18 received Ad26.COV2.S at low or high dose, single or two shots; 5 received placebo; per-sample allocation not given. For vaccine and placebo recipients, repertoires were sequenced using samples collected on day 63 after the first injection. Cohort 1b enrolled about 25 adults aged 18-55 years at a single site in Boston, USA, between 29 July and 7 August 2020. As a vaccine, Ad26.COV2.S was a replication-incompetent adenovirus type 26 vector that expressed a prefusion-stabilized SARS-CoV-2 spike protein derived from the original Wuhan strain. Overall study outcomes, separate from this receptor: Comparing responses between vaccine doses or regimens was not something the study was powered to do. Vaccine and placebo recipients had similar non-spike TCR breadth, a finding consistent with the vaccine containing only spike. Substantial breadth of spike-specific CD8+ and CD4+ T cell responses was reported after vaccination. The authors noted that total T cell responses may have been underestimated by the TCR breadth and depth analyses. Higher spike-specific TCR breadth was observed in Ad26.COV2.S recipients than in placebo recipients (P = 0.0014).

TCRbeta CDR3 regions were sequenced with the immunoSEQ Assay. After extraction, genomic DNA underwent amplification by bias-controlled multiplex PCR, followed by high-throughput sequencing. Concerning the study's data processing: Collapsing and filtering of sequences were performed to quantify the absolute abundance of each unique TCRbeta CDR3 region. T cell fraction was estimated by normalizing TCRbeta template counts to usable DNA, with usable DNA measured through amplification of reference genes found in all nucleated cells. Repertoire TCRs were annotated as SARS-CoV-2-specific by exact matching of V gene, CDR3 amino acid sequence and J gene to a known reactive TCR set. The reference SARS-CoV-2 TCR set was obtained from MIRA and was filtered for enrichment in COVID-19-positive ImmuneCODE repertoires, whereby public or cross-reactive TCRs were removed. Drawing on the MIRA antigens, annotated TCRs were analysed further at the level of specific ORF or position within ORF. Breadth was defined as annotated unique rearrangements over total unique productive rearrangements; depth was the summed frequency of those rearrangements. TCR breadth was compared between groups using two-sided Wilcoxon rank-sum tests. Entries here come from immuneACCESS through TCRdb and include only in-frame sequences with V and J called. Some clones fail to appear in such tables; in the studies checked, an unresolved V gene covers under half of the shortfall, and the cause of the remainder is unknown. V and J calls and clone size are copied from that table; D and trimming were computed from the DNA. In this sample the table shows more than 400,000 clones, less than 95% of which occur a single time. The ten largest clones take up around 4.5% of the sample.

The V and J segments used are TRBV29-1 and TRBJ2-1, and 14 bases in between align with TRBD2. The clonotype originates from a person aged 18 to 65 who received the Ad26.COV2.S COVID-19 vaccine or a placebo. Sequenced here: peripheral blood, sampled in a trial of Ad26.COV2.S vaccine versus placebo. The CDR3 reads CSVERLAGGDNEQFF. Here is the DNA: TGCAGCGTTGAAAGACTAGCGGGAGGGGACAATGAGCAGTTCTTC.